What follows are 18 T cell receptor beta chains derived from one specimen sequenced in a study of cytomegalovirus exposure and HLA in healthy donors. Profiled with immunoSEQ multiplex PCR; TCRdb holds only in-frame clones, not every one. The sample shows around 400,000 clones, roughly 89% of them seen only once. The material sequenced was PBMCs. These receptors were obtained from a woman between 18 and 30 years old in good health and CMV-seronegative.

A word on this clone: The identical CDR3 is also encoded by other nucleotide sequences in the sample. V usage is TRBV5-6 and J usage is TRBJ1-1; D gene unclear. Germline V gene data show CDR1 as SGHDT and CDR2 as YYEEEE. Trimming pared 0 bases from V and 1 base from J, leaving 7 bases between. The CDR3 totals 14 residues. CDR3 amino acids: CASSLATQNTEAFF. The CDR3 nucleotides are TGTGCCAGCAGCTTGGCCACACAGAACACTGAAGCTTTCTTT.

V is TRBV28 and J is TRBJ1-2; D is uncertain. The CDR3 spans 16 residues. The V end was cut by 5 bases, the J end by 4 bases, with 20 bases between. Germline-derived CDR1 and CDR2 are MDHEN and SYDVKM. DNA for the CDR3: TGTGCCAGCAGTCCCCTCGGTTCGGTTCCCTCCTATGGCTACACCTTC. It codes for CASSPLGSVPSYGYTF.

The rearrangement links TRBV6-1 to TRBJ1-5; 9 bases agree with TRBD1. The germline gives CDR1 MNHNS, CDR2 SASEGT. The CDR3 contains 15 residues. J gave up 7 bases and V 9 bases, and 13 bases lay outside the gene matches. The CDR3 here is CASQVGQGVGQPQHF. The CDR3 region has the DNA TGTGCCAGTCAGGTGGGACAGGGAGTTGGGCAGCCCCAGCATTTT.

The chain recombines TRBV2 with TRBJ1-4; 8 positions match TRBD1. Looked up from germline, CDR1 is SNHLY and CDR2 is FYNNEI. V gave up 8 bases and J gave up 2 bases; unmatched junction bases: 13. The CDR3 runs 17 residues. CDR3 coding DNA: TGTGCCAGCGGGAGGAGCAGGGGGCTTGGGACTAATGAAAAACTGTTTTTT. It codes for CASGRSRGLGTNEKLFF.

The chain couples TRBV27 to TRBJ2-7; TRBD2 is a possible D gene (6 bases). CDR3 size: 14 residues. V was clipped by 2 bases and J by 4 bases, with 12 bases between them. From germline, CDR1 is MNHEY and CDR2 SMNVEV (reference sequence). CDR3 region: CASSLKGLEYEQYF. The CDR3 coding sequence is TGTGCCAGCAGTTTAAAGGGACTGGAGTACGAGCAGTACTTC.

The J gene is TRBJ1-1, the V gene TRBV30; D not resolved. Trimming removed 2 bases from V and 5 bases from J, with 12 bases in between. Germline V gives CDR1 GTSNPN, CDR2 SVGIG (reference sequence). The CDR3 loop spans 13 amino acids. CDR3 DNA: TGTGCCTGGAGTATCTCTCACTGGACTGAAGCTTTCTTT. Its protein product is CAWSISHWTEAFF. The full variable domain, in which reference TRBV30 and TRBJ1-1 provide the parts outside the CDR3, is SQTIHQWPATLVQPVGSPLSLECTVEGTSNPNLYWYRQAAGRGLQLLFYSVGIGQISSEVPQNLSASRPQDRQFILSSKKLLLSDSGFYLCAWSISHWTEAFFGQGTRLTVV.

The table lists this clone with a count of one. This chain connects TRBV6-1 to TRBJ1-3; TRBD1 agrees at 8 bases. V shed 2 bases and J 4 bases; nucleotides not matched to a gene: 4. CDR3 size: 15 residues. Germline V gives CDR1 MNHNS, CDR2 SASEGT. The CDR3 DNA reads as TGTGCCAGCAGTGAAACAGGGGGTTTAGGAAACACCATATATTTT. This sequence encodes CASSETGGLGNTIYF.

This clone was recorded a few times. The sample contains more than one DNA sequence encoding this CDR3. The rearrangement joins TRBV4-1 to TRBJ2-7; 8 positions agree with TRBD1. This CDR3 is 15 amino acids long. Looked up from germline, CDR1 is MGHRA and CDR2 is YSYEKL. J was trimmed by 2 bases and V by 4 bases; bases with no gene match: 7. The CDR3 region has the DNA TGCGCCAGCAGCCCTCGGACAGGGAGTGCCTACGAGCAGTACTTC. Amino acid sequence: CASSPRTGSAYEQYF.

V and J are TRBV6-5 and TRBJ2-3; D is perhaps TRBD1 (5 bases). Germline CDR1 is MNHEY and CDR2 is SVGAGI. This CDR3 has 13 amino acids. V lost 7 bases to trimming and J lost 5 bases, with 13 bases between them. The CDR3 nucleotides read TGTGCCAGCAATAAAAGGGGCTTAGATACGCAGTATTTT. Residues: CASNKRGLDTQYF.

The chain links TRBV28 to TRBJ1-1; a possible D gene is TRBD1 (5 bases). Germline V gene data show CDR1 as MDHEN and CDR2 as SYDVKM. The CDR3 sequence is 15 residues long. V shed 6 bases and J shed 0 bases, with 14 bases lying between them. In nucleotides, the CDR3 is TGTGCCAGCAGGCCCCGTAAGGGGATGAACACTGAAGCTTTCTTT. Encoded protein: CASRPRKGMNTEAFF.

This chain links TRBV27 with TRBJ1-6; possible D gene TRBD1, 5 bases. V lost 3 bases and J lost 2, with 11 bases in between. This CDR3 comprises 16 residues. The germline CDR1 and CDR2 sequences are MNHEY and SMNVEV (reference sequence). The CDR3 DNA sequence: TGTGCCAGCAGTTTCCGACGGGGGGCCTATAATTCACCCCTCCACTTT. This sequence encodes CASSFRRGAYNSPLHF.

This rearrangement joins TRBV5-1 to TRBJ2-3, with 9 bases lining up with TRBD2. The V gene's germline CDR1 is SGHRS and CDR2 YFSETQ. V lost 5 bases to trimming and J lost 4 bases; unmatched junction nucleotides: 14. CDR3 length equals 17 residues. For the CDR3, the DNA is TGCGCCAGCAGAGCGACCCGAGCGGGGGGAATGGCAGATACGCAGTATTTT. Translated: CASRATRAGGMADTQYF.

The J gene is TRBJ2-2, the V gene TRBV7-8; D gene unclear. Germline CDR1 SGHVS, CDR2 FQNEAQ. CDR3 length: 12 residues. Trimming removed 2 bases from V and 5 bases from J, with 3 bases in between. CDR3 protein: CASSLSTGELFF. The CDR3 DNA follows: TGTGCCAGCAGCTTATCTACCGGGGAGCTGTTTTTT.

The chain uses TRBV2 and TRBJ1-1; a weak D match, TRBD1 (6 bases). Germline CDR1 SNHLY, CDR2 FYNNEI. The V end lost 2 bases, the J end lost 6 bases, and 16 bases lay between the germline ends. The CDR3 totals 15 residues. The CDR3 here is CASSELWGLGAEAFF. The CDR3 DNA follows: TGTGCCAGCAGTGAACTGTGGGGGCTTGGAGCTGAAGCTTTCTTT. Full variable domain (outside the CDR3, taken from reference TRBV2 and TRBJ1-1): EPEVTQTPSHQVTQMGQEVILRCVPISNHLYFYWYRQILGQKVEFLVSFYNNEISEKSEIFDDQFSVERPDGSNFTLKIRSTKLEDSAMYFCASSELWGLGAEAFFGQGTRLTVV.

The chain has TRBV28 and TRBJ2-2; TRBD1 is a possible D gene (5 bases). The CDR3 is made up of 14 amino acids. The germline V and J ends were trimmed by 2 bases and 6 bases, with 10 bases remaining between them. The germline V gene has CDR1 MDHEN and CDR2 SYDVKM. For the CDR3, the DNA is TGTGCCAGCAGTTTACTCCGACAGCCCGGGGAGCTGTTTTTT. It codes for CASSLLRQPGELFF.

In its sample, this clone was seen a few times. The rearrangement joins TRBV6-1 to TRBJ2-3; possibly TRBD1 for D (7 bases). The V end lost 6 bases, the J end lost 4 bases, and 17 bases lay between the germline ends. Germline V CDR1 and CDR2: MNHNS, SASEGT. The CDR3 loop spans 15 amino acids. For the CDR3, the DNA is TGTGCCAGCAGCTGGGAGGAAGGGGGCGCAGATACGCAGTATTTT. It yields the protein CASSWEEGGADTQYF.

This chain uses TRBV30 with TRBJ2-7, with 8 bases matching TRBD1. V shed 1 base and J 7 bases; nucleotides not matched to a gene: 6. The CDR3 runs to 13 residues. From germline, CDR1 is GTSNPN and CDR2 SVGIG (reference sequence). The CDR3 sequence is CAWSGGQGGEQYF. CDR3 DNA sequence: TGTGCCTGGAGTGGAGGACAGGGCGGGGAGCAGTACTTC.

V is TRBV21-1 and J is TRBJ2-7; the D call of TRBD2 is as the table states it, not checked on the DNA. TRBV21-1 is a listed pseudogene. CDR3 length: 19 amino acids. Written as DNA, the CDR3 is TGTGCCAGCAGCAAATCGGCTAGCGGGAGGGCCCAAGGCTTTTACGAGCAGTACTTC. Amino acids: CASSKSASGRAQGFYEQYF.